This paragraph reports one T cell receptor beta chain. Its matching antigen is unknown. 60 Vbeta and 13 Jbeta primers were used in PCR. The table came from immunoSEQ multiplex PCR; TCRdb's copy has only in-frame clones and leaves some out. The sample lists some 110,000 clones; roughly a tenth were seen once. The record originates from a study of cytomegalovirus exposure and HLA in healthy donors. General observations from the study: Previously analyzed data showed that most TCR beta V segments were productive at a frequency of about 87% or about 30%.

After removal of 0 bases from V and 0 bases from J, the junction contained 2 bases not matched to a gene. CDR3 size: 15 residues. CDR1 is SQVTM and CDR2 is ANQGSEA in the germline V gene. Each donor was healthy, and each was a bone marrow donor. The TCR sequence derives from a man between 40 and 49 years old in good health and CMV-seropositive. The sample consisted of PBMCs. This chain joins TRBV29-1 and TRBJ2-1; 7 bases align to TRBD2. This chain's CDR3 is CSVEDGGSSYNEQFF. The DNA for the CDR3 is TGCAGCGTTGAAGACGGCGGGAGCTCCTACAATGAGCAGTTCTTC.